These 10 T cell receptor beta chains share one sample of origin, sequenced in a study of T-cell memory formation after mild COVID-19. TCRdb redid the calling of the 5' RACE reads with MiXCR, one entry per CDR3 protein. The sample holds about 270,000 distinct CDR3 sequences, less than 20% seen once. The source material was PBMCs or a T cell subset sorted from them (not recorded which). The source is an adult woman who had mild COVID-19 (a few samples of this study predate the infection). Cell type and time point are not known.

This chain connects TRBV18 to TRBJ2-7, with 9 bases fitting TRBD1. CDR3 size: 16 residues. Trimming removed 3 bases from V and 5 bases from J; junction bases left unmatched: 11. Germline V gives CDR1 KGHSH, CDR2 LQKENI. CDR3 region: CASSPLTTGGLNEQYF. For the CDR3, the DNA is TGTGCCAGCTCACCTCTTACTACAGGGGGCTTGAACGAGCAGTACTTC.

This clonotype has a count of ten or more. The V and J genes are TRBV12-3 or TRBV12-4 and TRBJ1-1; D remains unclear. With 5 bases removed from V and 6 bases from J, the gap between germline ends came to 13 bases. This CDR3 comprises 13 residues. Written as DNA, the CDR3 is TGTGCCAGCAGTCCCCGGGGAGGCTCTGAAGCTTTCTTT. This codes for CASSPRGGSEAFF.

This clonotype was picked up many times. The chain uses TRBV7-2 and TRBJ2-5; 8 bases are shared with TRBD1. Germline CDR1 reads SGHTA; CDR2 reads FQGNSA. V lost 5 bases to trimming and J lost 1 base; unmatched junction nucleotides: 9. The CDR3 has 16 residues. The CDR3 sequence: CASSEIDRGVQETQYF. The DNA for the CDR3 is TGTGCCAGCAGCGAAATCGACAGGGGTGTCCAAGAGACCCAGTACTTC.

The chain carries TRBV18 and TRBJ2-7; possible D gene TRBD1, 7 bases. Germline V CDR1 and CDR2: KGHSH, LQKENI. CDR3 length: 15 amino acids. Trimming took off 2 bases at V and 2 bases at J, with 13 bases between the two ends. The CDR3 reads CASSPTAGGPYEQYF. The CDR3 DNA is TGTGCCAGCTCACCAACCGCAGGGGGGCCCTACGAGCAGTACTTC.

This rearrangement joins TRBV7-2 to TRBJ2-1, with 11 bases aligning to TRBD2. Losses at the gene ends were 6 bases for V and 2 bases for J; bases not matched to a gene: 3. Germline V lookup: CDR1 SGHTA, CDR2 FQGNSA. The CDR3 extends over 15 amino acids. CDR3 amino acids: CASRRLAGTYNEQFF. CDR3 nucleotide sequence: TGTGCCAGCAGACGACTAGCGGGAACCTACAATGAGCAGTTCTTC.

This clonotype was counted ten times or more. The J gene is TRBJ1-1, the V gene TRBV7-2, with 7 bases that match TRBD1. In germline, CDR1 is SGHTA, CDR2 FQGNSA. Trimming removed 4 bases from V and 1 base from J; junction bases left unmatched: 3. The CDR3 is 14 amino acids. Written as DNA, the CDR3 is TGTGCCAGCAGCTCGCAGGGGGGGAACACTGAAGCTTTCTTT. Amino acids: CASSSQGGNTEAFF.

In nucleotides, the CDR3 is TGCAGCGTTAGCGCAGGGACCGGGGAGCTGTTTTTT. Its protein product is CSVSAGTGELFF. The rearrangement links TRBV29-1 to TRBJ2-2; tentative D call: TRBD1 (5 bases). The V gene's germline CDR1 is SQVTM and CDR2 ANQGSEA. The ends were cut back, 5 bases at V and 5 bases at J, with 9 bases in the middle. This CDR3 comprises 12 residues.

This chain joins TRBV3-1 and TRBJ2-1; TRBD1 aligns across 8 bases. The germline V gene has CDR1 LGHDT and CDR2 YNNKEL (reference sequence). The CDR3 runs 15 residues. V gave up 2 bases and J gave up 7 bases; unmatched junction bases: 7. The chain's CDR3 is CASSQLQGAKNEQFF. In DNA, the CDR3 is TGTGCCAGCAGCCAATTGCAGGGGGCCAAGAATGAGCAGTTCTTC.

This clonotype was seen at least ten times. This CDR3 reads CSVTATGPYGYTF. The DNA of the CDR3 is TGCAGCGTTACGGCTACCGGTCCCTATGGCTACACCTTC. The rearrangement joins TRBV29-1 to TRBJ1-2; D is unclear. Germline CDR1 and CDR2: SQVTM and ANQGSEA. This CDR3 region has 13 residues. Trimming took 5 bases from V and 4 from J, leaving 14 bases between them.

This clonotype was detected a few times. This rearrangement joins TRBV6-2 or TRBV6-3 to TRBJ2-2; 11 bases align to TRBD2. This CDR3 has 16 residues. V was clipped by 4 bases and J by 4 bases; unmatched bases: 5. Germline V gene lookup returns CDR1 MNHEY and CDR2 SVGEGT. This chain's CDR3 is CASSSLAGVFTGELFF. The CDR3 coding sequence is TGTGCCAGCAGTTCACTAGCGGGAGTCTTCACCGGGGAGCTGTTTTTT.